The next 30 T cell receptor beta chains were all read from a single sample in a study of blood T cell repertoires in COVID-19. Clones were sequenced by immunoSEQ multiplex PCR, and TCRdb holds only the in-frame ones, with some missing. Of about 300,000 clones in the sample, approximately 86% are singletons; the top ten hold more than 2%. Material: peripheral blood. The receptors originated from a young man with active or convalescent COVID-19.

This clone was counted a single time. This chain links TRBV28 with TRBJ2-5; a possible D gene is TRBD1 (6 bases). V was pared by 10 bases and J by 5 bases, with 17 bases between. Germline V gives CDR1 MDHEN, CDR2 SYDVKM. The CDR3 is made up of 13 amino acids. CDR3 nucleotide sequence: TGTGCCATCCGCAAACAGGGTCTGGAGACCCAGTACTTC. Amino acid sequence: CAIRKQGLETQYF.

V usage is TRBV27 and J usage is TRBJ1-1; 11 nucleotides align to TRBD1. This CDR3 is 14 amino acids long. Germline CDR1 and CDR2: MNHEY and SMNVEV (reference sequence). In nucleotides, the CDR3 is TGTGCTTCCGCCCGGGACAGGGGGTACACTGAAGCTTTCTTT. This translates into CASARDRGYTEAFF.

This clone occurred a few times. The chain combines TRBV5-6 with TRBJ1-1; D gene uncertain. Germline-derived CDR1 and CDR2 are SGHDT and YYEEEE. Trimming left V 2 bases short and J 7 bases short, with 15 bases between. CDR3 length: 14 amino acids. The chain's CDR3 is CASSLKGGLGEAFF. The CDR3, as DNA: TGTGCCAGCAGCTTAAAGGGCGGGTTAGGTGAAGCTTTCTTT.

This chain joins TRBV9 and TRBJ2-7; D gene uncertain. The CDR3 spans 13 residues. With 4 bases removed from V and 3 bases from J, the gap between germline ends came to 11 bases. Germline CDR1 and CDR2: SGDLS and YYNGEE. The CDR3 is CASSFQVGYEQYF. The CDR3 region has the DNA TGTGCCAGCAGCTTCCAGGTTGGCTACGAGCAGTACTTC.

V usage is TRBV10-3 and J usage is TRBJ2-7; D is uncertain. V dropped 8 bases and J dropped 2 bases, with 19 bases sitting between them. The CDR3 loop spans 15 amino acids. CDR1 and CDR2 (germline): ENHRY, SYGVKD. In nucleotides, the CDR3 is TGTGCCATCCGGGTGGGTGTGGCAGAGGCCTACGAGCAGTACTTC. It specifies CAIRVGVAEAYEQYF.

The rearrangement uses TRBV6-6 and TRBJ2-7, with a possible D match to TRBD2 (6 bases). The CDR3 has 15 amino acids. Trimming removed 2 bases from V and 6 bases from J, with 17 bases in between. Germline loops: CDR1 MNHNY, CDR2 SVGAGI (reference sequence). The CDR3 reads CASSYSGGTGSEQYF. DNA for the CDR3: TGTGCCAGCAGTTACAGCGGAGGAACCGGGAGCGAGCAGTACTTC.

DNA of the CDR3: TGTGCCAGCAGCCAGGACGATGTCCAGACGGGGTGGGGAAACACCATATATTTT. This encodes CASSQDDVQTGWGNTIYF. V and J are TRBV3-1 (or the pseudogene TRBV3-2) and TRBJ1-3; D gene ambiguous. In germline, CDR1 is LGHDT, CDR2 YNNKEL (reference sequence). V shed 3 bases and J shed 4 bases, with 22 bases lying between them. The length of the CDR3 is 18 residues.

V is TRBV11-2 and J is TRBJ1-1, with a weak D call TRBD1 (6 bases). Germline-derived CDR1 and CDR2 are SGHAT and FQNNGV. The V gene lost 0 bases and the J gene lost 1 base, with 18 bases spanning the gap. There are 18 residues in the CDR3. In DNA, the CDR3 is TGTGCCAGCAGCTTAGAGGGGGCCTGGGGGTCAGGGAACACTGAAGCTTTCTTT. Protein sequence: CASSLEGAWGSGNTEAFF. Supplemented by reference TRBV11-2 and TRBJ1-1, the full variable domain reads EAGVAQSPRYKIIEKRQSVAFWCNPISGHATLYWYQQILGQGPKLLIQFQNNGVVDDSQLPKDRFSAERLKGVDSTLKIQPAKLEDSAVYLCASSLEGAWGSGNTEAFFGQGTRLTVV.

This chain uses TRBV3-1 (or the pseudogene TRBV3-2) with TRBJ1-1; the D gene is possibly TRBD1 (5 bases). Germline V gene data show CDR1 as LGHDT and CDR2 as YNNKEL (reference sequence). V lost 3 bases to trimming and J lost 5 bases, with 16 bases between them. This CDR3 has 15 residues. The chain's CDR3 is CASSHGDSLRTEAFF. The CDR3 DNA sequence: TGTGCCAGCAGCCACGGCGACAGCTTGAGGACTGAAGCTTTCTTT.

The rearrangement joins TRBV10-2 to TRBJ2-3; TRBD2 matches at 11 bases. The V gene's germline CDR1 is WSHSY and CDR2 SAAADI. V lost 1 base, J lost 2 bases, and 5 bases stayed unmatched. The CDR3 loop spans 17 amino acids. The CDR3 nucleotides read TGCGCCAGCAGTGAGTGGCTAGCGGGAGGTACCACAGATACGCAGTATTTT. This sequence encodes CASSEWLAGGTTDTQYF.

V usage is TRBV18 and J usage is TRBJ1-1; D gene ambiguous. This CDR3 comprises 15 residues. The germline CDR1 and CDR2 sequences are KGHSH and LQKENI. V dropped 6 bases and J dropped 3 bases, with 17 bases sitting between them. The CDR3 DNA reads as TGTGCCAGCTCCCAATTCAAGGTTGCGGACACTGAAGCTTTCTTT. Translating gives CASSQFKVADTEAFF.

This chain joins TRBV19 and TRBJ2-1; 9 nucleotides line up with TRBD2. V dropped 3 bases and J dropped 10; count of bases not matched to a gene: 7. The CDR3 runs to 14 residues. CDR1 and CDR2 from the germline V gene are LNHDA and SQIVND (reference sequence). The CDR3 protein is CASSIAGGRREQFF. The CDR3 region has the DNA TGTGCCAGTAGTATCGCGGGAGGGCGGAGGGAGCAGTTCTTC.

The chain recombines TRBV18 with TRBJ1-3, with D uncertain. Germline CDR1 KGHSH, CDR2 LQKENI. With 1 base removed from V and 8 bases from J, the gap between germline ends came to 9 bases. CDR3 length equals 13 residues. As DNA, the CDR3 is TGTGCCAGCTCACCACTTGGGGAGGACACCATATATTTT. Translated, it gives CASSPLGEDTIYF.

The chain uses TRBV5-1 and TRBJ1-1, with D unresolved. The CDR3 totals 13 residues. Germline V gene sequence: CDR1 SGHRS, CDR2 YFSETQ. Trimming took off 5 bases at V and 2 bases at J, with 10 bases between the two ends. The CDR3 nucleotides are TGCGCCAGCAGAGGAGCGGAAAACACTGAAGCTTTCTTT. This gives the protein CASRGAENTEAFF.

The chain employs TRBV6-1 and TRBJ2-5; TRBD2 aligns across 7 bases. Per germline, CDR1 MNHNS and CDR2 SASEGT. The CDR3 is 17 residues long. The ends lost 1 base at V and 5 bases at J; junction bases unmatched: 13. DNA for the CDR3: TGTGCCAGCAGTGAAGGGTCCTTACTAGCGCTAGGGGAGACCCAGTACTTC. Translating gives CASSEGSLLALGETQYF.

This clone appeared a few times. The chain is built from TRBV27 and TRBJ2-7, with 9 nucleotides matching TRBD1. The CDR3 has 14 amino acids. Germline V CDR1 and CDR2: MNHEY, SMNVEV (reference sequence). The J segment lost 7 bases and the V segment lost 3 bases, leaving 7 bases of the junction unmatched. The CDR3, as DNA: TGTGCCAGCAGTTTTGGACAGGGGTTGGGTGAGCAGTACTTC. The encoded protein is CASSFGQGLGEQYF.

The chain combines TRBV18 with TRBJ2-5; 7 nucleotides align to TRBD2. V lost 0 bases, J lost 2 bases, and 6 bases stayed unmatched. The length of the CDR3 is 16 residues. Per the germline V gene, CDR1 is KGHSH and CDR2 is LQKENI. The CDR3 coding sequence is TGTGCCAGCTCACCACCCTCGGGAGGTCCTCAAGAGACCCAGTACTTC. It specifies CASSPPSGGPQETQYF.

J is TRBJ2-5 and V is TRBV2; TRBD2 is a possible D gene (5 bases). Germline V CDR1 and CDR2: SNHLY, FYNNEI. Deletions cut 6 bases from V and 1 base from J, with 9 bases between. The CDR3 is 13 residues long. CDR3 DNA sequence: TGTGCCAGCAGGGAGGACGGCCAAGAGACCCAGTACTTC. Amino acid sequence: CASREDGQETQYF.

This clone was found many times. DNA of the CDR3: TGTGCCAGCAGTTACTCGGCGGAGGCGTTGTTTGCTTTCTTT. It codes for CASSYSAEALFAFF. The chain links TRBV6-2 or TRBV6-3 to TRBJ1-1; D gene ambiguous. From germline, CDR1 is MNHEY and CDR2 SVGEGT. CDR3 size: 14 residues. V was cut by 0 bases and J by 11 bases, with 16 bases left in between.

The chain combines TRBV7-2 with TRBJ1-4; D not resolved. The V end lost 4 bases, the J end lost 0 bases, and 9 bases lay between the germline ends. Germline assignment: CDR1 SGHTA and CDR2 FQGNSA. This CDR3 has 15 amino acids. CDR3 residues: CASSSDGATNEKLFF. The CDR3 DNA sequence: TGTGCCAGCAGCTCCGACGGGGCAACTAATGAAAAACTGTTTTTT. The full variable domain, its missing parts supplied by reference TRBV7-2 and TRBJ1-4, is GAGVSQSPSNKVTEKGKDVELRCDPISGHTALYWYRQSLGQGLEFLIYFQGNSAPDKSGLPSDRFSAERTGGSVSTLTIQRTQQEDSAVYLCASSSDGATNEKLFFGSGTQLSVL.

This rearrangement joins TRBV6-5 to TRBJ2-7, with D perhaps TRBD1 (6 bases). This CDR3 region has 12 residues. The germline gives CDR1 MNHEY, CDR2 SVGAGI. Trimming left V 8 bases short and J 2 bases short, with 10 bases between. CDR3 in DNA: TGTGCCAGCGGAACAGGGCCCTACGAGCAGTACTTC. Translated, it gives CASGTGPYEQYF.

The chain recombines TRBV6-5 with TRBJ1-1; D gene ambiguous. The germline V gene has CDR1 MNHEY and CDR2 SVGAGI. This CDR3 has 12 amino acids. The V gene lost 7 bases and the J gene lost 4 bases, with 10 bases spanning the gap. CDR3 sequence: CASTGLGTEAFF. DNA of the CDR3: TGTGCCAGCACCGGTCTAGGCACTGAAGCTTTCTTT.

The chain employs TRBV27 and TRBJ2-7; D is uncertain. From germline, CDR1 is MNHEY and CDR2 SMNVEV (reference sequence). The length of the CDR3 is 14 residues. Trimming pared 2 bases from V and 2 bases from J, leaving 10 bases between. The CDR3 DNA reads TGTGCCAGCAGTTTACTGTCCAGCGCCTACGAGCAGTACTTC. It codes for CASSLLSSAYEQYF.

The chain combines TRBV25-1 with TRBJ2-1; 11 bases line up with TRBD2. The CDR3 has 14 amino acids. V shed 10 bases, J shed 9 bases, and the junction held 11 bases outside the gene matches. Germline V gene sequence: CDR1 MGHDK, CDR2 SYGVNS. The CDR3 DNA reads TGTGCCACGGCTAGCGGGAGGTTTATCGGTGAGCAGTTCTTC. As protein: CATASGRFIGEQFF.

J is TRBJ2-2 and V is TRBV14; 8 nucleotides line up with TRBD2. This CDR3 region has 15 residues. Germline CDR1 SGHDN, CDR2 FVKESK. Unmatched junction bases numbered 4, after V lost 5 bases and J lost 2 bases. CDR3 protein: CASSRTSRNTGELFF. In DNA, the CDR3 is TGTGCCAGCAGCAGGACTAGCAGAAACACCGGGGAGCTGTTTTTT.

The chain has TRBV5-5 and TRBJ1-4, with unresolved D. Per the germline V gene, CDR1 is SGHKS and CDR2 is YYEKEE (reference sequence). The V and J ends lost 0 bases and 4 bases respectively, with 16 bases between them. This CDR3 has 17 residues. The CDR3 protein is CASSLETEAVYNEKLFF. The CDR3 DNA reads TGTGCCAGCAGCTTGGAAACGGAGGCAGTATATAATGAAAAACTGTTTTTT.

The chain is built from TRBV9 and TRBJ2-3; D is perhaps TRBD1 (5 bases). The CDR3 spans 16 residues. V lost 1 base and J lost 0, with 12 bases in between. Per the germline V gene, CDR1 is SGDLS and CDR2 is YYNGEE. CDR3 region: CASSVLRAGSTDTQYF. In DNA form, the CDR3 reads TGTGCCAGCAGCGTATTAAGGGCAGGGAGCACAGATACGCAGTATTTT. The full variable domain, its missing parts supplied by reference TRBV9 and TRBJ2-3, is DSGVTQTPKHLITATGQRVTLRCSPRSGDLSVYWYQQSLDQGLQFLIQYYNGEERAKGNILERFSAQQFPDLHSELNLSSLELGDSALYFCASSVLRAGSTDTQYFGPGTRLTVL.

The chain employs TRBV12-3 or TRBV12-4 and TRBJ2-5; 11 bases map to TRBD2. The CDR3 is 13 amino acids. The ends lost 2 bases at V and 7 bases at J; junction bases unmatched: 0. The CDR3 is CASSLLAGGTQYF. The CDR3 bases are TGTGCCAGCAGTTTACTAGCGGGAGGGACCCAGTACTTC.

The chain employs TRBV19 and TRBJ1-5; TRBD1 matches at 11 bases. This CDR3 region has 14 residues. J lost 6 bases, V lost 6 bases, and 4 bases had no gene match. In germline, CDR1 is LNHDA, CDR2 SQIVND (reference sequence). In DNA, the CDR3 is TGTGCCAGTAGCGCCGGACAGGGGGCTCAGCCCCAGCATTTT. It encodes CASSAGQGAQPQHF.

This clone was observed a few times. The chain combines TRBV24-1 with TRBJ1-2, with no clear D. Germline V gene sequence: CDR1 KGHDR, CDR2 SFDVKD. The CDR3 sequence is 16 residues long. V lost 9 bases and J 7 bases, leaving 26 bases between the germline ends. CDR3 amino acids: CATAQIAARYYLGYTF. CDR3 DNA sequence: TGTGCCACCGCACAAATTGCGGCCCGCTACTATCTTGGCTACACCTTC.